This paragraph covers one TCR beta chain sequence. This sample stems from a study of blood T cell repertoires in COVID-19. The wider study: Donors in the United States, Italy and Spain gave samples during acute or convalescent COVID-19. Sources were T cells, B-cell-depleted T cells, or PBMCs; the material itself was cDNA or gDNA.

Libraries were prepared by immunoSEQ multiplex PCR; TCRdb keeps only in-frame clonotypes and omits some of them. The profile shows over 200,000 clones, 90% of them singletons. This CDR3 has 15 amino acids. J lost 4 bases, V lost 0 bases, and 5 bases had no gene match. The germline V gene encodes CDR1 SGHTS and CDR2 YDEGEE. Participants had their cohort set by participant-reported clinical history. Donors in Cohort 3 counted as recovered after two negative PCRs, clearance, or symptom resolution. The chain links TRBV5-8 to TRBJ2-3; TRBD2 aligns across 7 bases. The receptor comes from a man aged 30 to 39 who had recovered from COVID-19. Sequencing was done on a sample of PBMCs or T cells enriched from blood (not recorded which). CDR3 protein: CASSLGRLAADTQYF. The CDR3 nucleotides read TGTGCCAGCAGCTTGGGAAGACTAGCAGCAGATACGCAGTATTTT.